This TCR beta chain stems from a study of blood T cell repertoires in COVID-19. Per the authors' pipeline: Reference gene primer amplification yielded estimated nucleated cell counts. Produced via immunoSEQ multiplex PCR; TCRdb's table is partial and in-frame only. Clone size and the V and J calls come from that table; the DNA yielded D and trimming. The data hold approximately 360,000 clones, with roughly 88% observed a single time. V shed 1 base and J shed 7 bases, with 13 bases lying between them. CDR1 and CDR2 from the germline V gene are SGHTA and FQGNSA. The CDR3 loop spans 14 amino acids. This clone was recorded a few times.

Sequencing used PBMCs or T cells enriched from blood (not recorded which). This TCR was sampled from a woman aged 25 to 39 with acute COVID-19. V gene TRBV7-2 combines with J gene TRBJ1-2; D not certain. Written as DNA, the CDR3 is TGTGCCAGCAGCTTAGTAACCCAAGGGAGTGGCTACACCTTC. Translation: CASSLVTQGSGYTF.